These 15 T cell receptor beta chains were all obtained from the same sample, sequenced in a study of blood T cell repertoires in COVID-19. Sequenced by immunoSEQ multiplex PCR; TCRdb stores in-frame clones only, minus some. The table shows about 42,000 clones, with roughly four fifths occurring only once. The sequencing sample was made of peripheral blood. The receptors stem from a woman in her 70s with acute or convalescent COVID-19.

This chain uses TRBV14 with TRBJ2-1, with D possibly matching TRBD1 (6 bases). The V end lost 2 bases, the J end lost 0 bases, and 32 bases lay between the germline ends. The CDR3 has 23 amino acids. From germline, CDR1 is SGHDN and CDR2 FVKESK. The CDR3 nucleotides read TGTGCCAGCAGCCAACCGACAGGAGCAGGGAACTCCTTAGCGTCCAGCTCCTACAATGAGCAGTTCTTC. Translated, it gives CASSQPTGAGNSLASSSYNEQFF.

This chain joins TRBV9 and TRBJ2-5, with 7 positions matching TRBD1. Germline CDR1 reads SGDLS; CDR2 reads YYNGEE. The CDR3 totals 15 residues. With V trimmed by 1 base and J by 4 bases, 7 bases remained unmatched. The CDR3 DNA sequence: TGTGCCAGCAGCGTACAGGGGGATCGCCGAGAGACCCAGTACTTC. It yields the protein CASSVQGDRRETQYF.

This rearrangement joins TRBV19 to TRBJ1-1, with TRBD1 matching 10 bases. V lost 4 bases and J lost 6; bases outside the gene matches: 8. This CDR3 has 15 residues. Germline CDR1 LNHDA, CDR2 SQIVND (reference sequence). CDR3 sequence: CASSRTRDRGSEAFF. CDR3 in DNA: TGTGCCAGTAGTAGAACCCGGGACAGGGGTTCTGAAGCTTTCTTT.

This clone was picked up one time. CDR3: CASSPALGRVDTEAFF. The CDR3 DNA is TGTGCCAGCTCACCAGCGTTGGGTCGGGTGGACACTGAAGCTTTCTTT. The V and J genes are TRBV18 and TRBJ1-1; D ambiguous. V dropped 2 bases and J dropped 3 bases, with 16 bases sitting between them. The length of the CDR3 is 16 residues. CDR1 and CDR2 (germline): KGHSH, LQKENI.

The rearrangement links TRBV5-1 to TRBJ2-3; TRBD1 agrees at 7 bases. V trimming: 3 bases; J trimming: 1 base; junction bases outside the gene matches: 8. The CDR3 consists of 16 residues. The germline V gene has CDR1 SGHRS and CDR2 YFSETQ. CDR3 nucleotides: TGCGCCAGCAGCTCAAAGACAGGGACCCGCACAGATACGCAGTATTTT. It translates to CASSSKTGTRTDTQYF. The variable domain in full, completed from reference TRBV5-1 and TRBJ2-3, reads KAGVTQTPRYLIKTRGQQVTLSCSPISGHRSVSWYQQTPGQGLQFLFEYFSETQRNKGNFPGRFSGRQFSNSRSEMNVSTLELGDSALYLCASSSKTGTRTDTQYFGPGTRLTVL.

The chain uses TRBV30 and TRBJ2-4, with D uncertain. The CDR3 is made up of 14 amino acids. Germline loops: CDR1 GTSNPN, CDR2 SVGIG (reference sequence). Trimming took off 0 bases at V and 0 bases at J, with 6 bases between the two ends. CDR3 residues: CAWSVTAAKNIQYF. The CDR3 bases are TGTGCCTGGAGTGTAACTGCAGCCAAAAACATTCAGTACTTC.

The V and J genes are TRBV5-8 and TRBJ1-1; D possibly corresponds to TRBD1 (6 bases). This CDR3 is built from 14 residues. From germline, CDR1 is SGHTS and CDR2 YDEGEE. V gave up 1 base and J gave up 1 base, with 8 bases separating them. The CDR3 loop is CASSLSQGNTEAFF. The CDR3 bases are TGTGCCAGCAGCTTGTCACAGGGGAACACTGAAGCTTTCTTT. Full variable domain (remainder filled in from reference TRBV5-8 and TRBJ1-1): EAGVTQSPTHLIKTRGQQATLRCSPISGHTSVYWYQQALGLGLQFLLWYDEGEERNRGNFPPRFSGRQFPNYSSELNVNALELEDSALYLCASSLSQGNTEAFFGQGTRLTVV.

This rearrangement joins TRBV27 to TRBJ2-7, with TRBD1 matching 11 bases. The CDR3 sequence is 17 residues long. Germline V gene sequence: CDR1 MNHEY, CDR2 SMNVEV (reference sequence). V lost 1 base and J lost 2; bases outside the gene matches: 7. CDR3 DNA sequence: TGTGCCAGCAGTTTATATGCTCCGGGACAGGGGGCCTACGAGCAGTACTTC. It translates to CASSLYAPGQGAYEQYF.

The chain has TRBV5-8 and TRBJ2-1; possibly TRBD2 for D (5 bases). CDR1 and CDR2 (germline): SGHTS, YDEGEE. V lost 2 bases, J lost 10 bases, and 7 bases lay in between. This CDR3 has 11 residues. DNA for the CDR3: TGTGCCAGCAGCTTCCCGGGGGAGCAGTTCTTC. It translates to CASSFPGEQFF.

The CDR3 coding sequence is TGTGCCAGTAGTACGGCGACAGGATTGCAACTAAGTGAAAAACTGTTTTTT. Its translation: CASSTATGLQLSEKLFF. The chain couples TRBV19 to TRBJ1-4; possible D gene TRBD1, 6 bases. The CDR3 contains 17 residues. Deletions cut 4 bases from V and 7 bases from J, with 22 bases between. CDR1 is LNHDA and CDR2 is SQIVND in the germline V gene (reference sequence).

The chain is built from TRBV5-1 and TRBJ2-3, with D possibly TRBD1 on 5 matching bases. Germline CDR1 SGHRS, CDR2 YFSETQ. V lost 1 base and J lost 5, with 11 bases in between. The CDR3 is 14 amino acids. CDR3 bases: TGCGCCAGCAGCTTGACAGGCGGTTTAGATACGCAGTATTTT. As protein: CASSLTGGLDTQYF. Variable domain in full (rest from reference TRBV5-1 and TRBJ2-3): KAGVTQTPRYLIKTRGQQVTLSCSPISGHRSVSWYQQTPGQGLQFLFEYFSETQRNKGNFPGRFSGRQFSNSRSEMNVSTLELGDSALYLCASSLTGGLDTQYFGPGTRLTVL.

The CDR3 here is CSASRQGSTEAFF. As DNA, the CDR3 is TGCAGTGCTAGTCGACAGGGCAGCACTGAAGCTTTCTTT. The chain has TRBV20-1 and TRBJ1-1, with TRBD1 identical over 7 bases. Trimming cost V 3 bases and J 4 bases; bases outside gene matches: 5. CDR1 and CDR2 from the germline V gene are DFQATT and SNEGSKA (reference sequence). The CDR3 is 13 residues long.

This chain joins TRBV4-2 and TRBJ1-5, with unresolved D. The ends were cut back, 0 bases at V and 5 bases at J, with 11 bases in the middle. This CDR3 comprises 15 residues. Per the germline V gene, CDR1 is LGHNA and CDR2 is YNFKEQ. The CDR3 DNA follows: TGTGCCAGCAGCCAAGATGATGGAGGGCATCAGCCCCAGCATTTT. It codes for CASSQDDGGHQPQHF.

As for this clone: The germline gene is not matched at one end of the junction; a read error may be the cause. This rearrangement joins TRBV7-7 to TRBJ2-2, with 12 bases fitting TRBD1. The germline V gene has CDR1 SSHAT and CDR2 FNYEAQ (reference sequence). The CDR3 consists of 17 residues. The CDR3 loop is CASSTLGTGGSTGELFF. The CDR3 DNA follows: TGTGCTAGCAGCACCCTTGGGACAGGGGGCAGCACCGGGGAGCTGTTTTTT. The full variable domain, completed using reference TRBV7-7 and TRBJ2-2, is GAGVSQSPRYKVTKRGQDVTLRCDPISSHATLYWYQQALGQGPEFLTYFNYEAQPDKSGLPSDRFSAERPEGSISTLTIQRTEQRDSAMYRCASSTLGTGGSTGELFFGEGSRLTVL.

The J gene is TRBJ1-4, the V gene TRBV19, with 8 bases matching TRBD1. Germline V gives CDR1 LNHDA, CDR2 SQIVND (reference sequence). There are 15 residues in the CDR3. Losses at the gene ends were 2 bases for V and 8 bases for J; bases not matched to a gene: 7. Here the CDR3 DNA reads TGTGCCAGTAGTATATTCGGACAGGGCGAGGAAAAACTGTTTTTT. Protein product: CASSIFGQGEEKLFF.